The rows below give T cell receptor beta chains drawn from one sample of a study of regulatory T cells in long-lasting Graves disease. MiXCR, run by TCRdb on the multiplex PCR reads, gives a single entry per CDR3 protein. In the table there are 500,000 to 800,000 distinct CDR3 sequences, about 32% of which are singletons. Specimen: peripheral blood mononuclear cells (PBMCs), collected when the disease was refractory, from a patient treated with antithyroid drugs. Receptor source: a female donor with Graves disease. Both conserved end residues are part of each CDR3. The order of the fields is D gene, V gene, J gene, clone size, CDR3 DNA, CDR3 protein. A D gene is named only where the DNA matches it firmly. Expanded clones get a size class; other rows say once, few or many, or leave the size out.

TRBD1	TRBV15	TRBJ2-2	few	TGTGCCACCAACACCCCGGACAGGGAAAGAACCGGGGAGCTGTTTTTT	CATNTPDRERTGELFF
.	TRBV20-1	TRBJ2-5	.	TGCAGTGCTAGATCGGCCATGCCAGGAGAGACCCAGTACTTC	CSARSAMPGETQYF
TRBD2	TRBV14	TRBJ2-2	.	TGTGCCAGCAGCCCTGATACAAGCGGGAGGACCACCGGGGAGCTGTTTTTT	CASSPDTSGRTTGELFF
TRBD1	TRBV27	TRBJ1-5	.	TGTGCCAGCAGTGGGCGGACAGGGGGGAATCAGCCCCAGCATTTT	CASSGRTGGNQPQHF
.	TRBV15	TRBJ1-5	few	TGTGCCACCAGTTCGCAAGGACGGGGGAATCAGCCCCAGCATTTT	CATSSQGRGNQPQHF
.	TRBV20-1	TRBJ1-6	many	TGCAGTGCTAGCAGTACGGGGCAGGGTTGGAATTCACCCCTCCACTTT	CSASSTGQGWNSPLHF
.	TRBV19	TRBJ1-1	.	TGTGCCAGTAGTATCGTGCCGGGGGCGAACACTGAAGCTTTCTTT	CASSIVPGANTEAFF
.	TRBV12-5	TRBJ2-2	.	TGTGCTAGTGCCCAGTTGGGGGAGCTGTTTTTT	CASAQLGELFF
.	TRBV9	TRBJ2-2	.	TGTACCAGCAGCGCCCTACCTAGTGGGTGGGGGACCGGGGAGCTGTTTTTT	CTSSALPSGWGTGELFF
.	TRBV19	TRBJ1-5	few	TGTGCCAGTAGTTTCTCCCCCAGGGTGGGGAGCAATCAGCCCCAGCATTTT	CASSFSPRVGSNQPQHF
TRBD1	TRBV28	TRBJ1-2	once	TGTGCCAGCTCACCCGACAGGGGGCAAGACTATGGCTACACCTTC	CASSPDRGQDYGYTF
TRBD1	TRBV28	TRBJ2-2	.	TGTGCCAGCCAGACAGGGGCCATGAACACCGGGGAGCTGTTTTTT	CASQTGAMNTGELFF
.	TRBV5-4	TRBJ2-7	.	TGTGCCAGCAGCCTAGGACTAAGGGACTACGAGCAGTACTTC	CASSLGLRDYEQYF
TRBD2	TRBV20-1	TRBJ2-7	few	TGCAGTGCTAGTCTCGCAGGGACTAGCGGATTACCCTACGAGCAGTACTTC	CSASLAGTSGLPYEQYF
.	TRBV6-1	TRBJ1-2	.	TGTGCCAGCAGGCGAGACCCTTCTGCTAACTATGGCTACACCTTC	CASRRDPSANYGYTF
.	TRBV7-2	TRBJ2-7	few	TGTGCCAGCAGCCCAACTAGCTACCACGAGCAGTACTTC	CASSPTSYHEQYF
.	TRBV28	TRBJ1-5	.	TGTGCCAGCAGTTGGGGAACCGGCAATCAGCCCCAGCATTTT	CASSWGTGNQPQHF
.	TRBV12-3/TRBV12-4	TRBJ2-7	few	TGTGCCAGCGAGGGACTGACCTACGAGCAGTACTTC	CASEGLTYEQYF
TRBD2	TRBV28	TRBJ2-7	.	TGTGCCAGCAGTCCCTCGGAAGCGGGAGAGTACGAGCAGTACTTC	CASSPSEAGEYEQYF
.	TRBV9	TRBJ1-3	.	TGTGCCAGCAGCGTAGGTCAACCTGGAAACACCATATATTTT	CASSVGQPGNTIYF
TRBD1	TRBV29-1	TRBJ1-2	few	TGCAGCGTTGGTAGGCAGGGGGCTTCTCTTGGCTACACCTTC	CSVGRQGASLGYTF
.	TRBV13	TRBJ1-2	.	TGTGCCCCCGGGGAGGGAAATGTCTATGGCTACACCTTC	CAPGEGNVYGYTF
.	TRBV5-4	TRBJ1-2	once	TGTGCCAGCAGGGGGGCGGGGCAGCGTCCTGGCTACACCTTC	CASRGAGQRPGYTF
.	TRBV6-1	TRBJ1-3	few	TGTGCCAGCAGCCGATCGACAGGCAGCTCTGGAAACACCATATATTTT	CASSRSTGSSGNTIYF
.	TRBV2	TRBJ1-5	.	TGTGCCAGCAGTGTGGGGAGGGAGCAGCCCCAGCATTTT	CASSVGREQPQHF
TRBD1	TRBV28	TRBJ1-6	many	TGTGCCAGCATTCATGGAGGGGGCAATTCACCCCTCCACTTT	CASIHGGGNSPLHF
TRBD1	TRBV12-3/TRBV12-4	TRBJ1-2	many	TGTGCCAGCAGTTACCGGGACAGCCGGGGCTACACCTTC	CASSYRDSRGYTF
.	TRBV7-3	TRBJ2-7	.	TGTGCCAGCAGGTCCAACGGCTACGAGCAGTACTTC	CASRSNGYEQYF
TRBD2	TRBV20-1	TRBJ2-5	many	TGCAGTGCTCGGATCGGGGGGCAAGAGACCCAGTACTTC	CSARIGGQETQYF
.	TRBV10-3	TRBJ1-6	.	TGTGCCATCAGTGAGTCGAAGAGGGACAATTCACCCCTCCACTTT	CAISESKRDNSPLHF
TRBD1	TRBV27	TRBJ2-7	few	TGTGCCAGTAGGGATACAGGGGGCTACGAGCAGTACTTC	CASRDTGGYEQYF
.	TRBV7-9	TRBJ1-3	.	TGTGCCAGCAGCTTAAAGGGTTCCGGAAACACCATATATTTT	CASSLKGSGNTIYF
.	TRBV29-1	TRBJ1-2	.	TGCAGCGTTGAAGACGGGAGGACACACCGTAACTATGGCTACACCTTC	CSVEDGRTHRNYGYTF
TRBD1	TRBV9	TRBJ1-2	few	TGCGCCAGCAGCGCCAGAGGGACAGGGATCGTCTATGGCTACACCTTC	CASSARGTGIVYGYTF
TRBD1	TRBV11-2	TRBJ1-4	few	TGTGCCAGCAGCTTAGAAGGGACAGGGGTTGAAAAACTGTTTTTT	CASSLEGTGVEKLFF
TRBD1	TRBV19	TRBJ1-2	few	TGTGCCAGTAGTCCGGGACAGGCGATGGGGGGCTACACCTTC	CASSPGQAMGGYTF
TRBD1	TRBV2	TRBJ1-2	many	TGTGCCAGCAGACAGGGGGTCGATGGCTACACCTTC	CASRQGVDGYTF
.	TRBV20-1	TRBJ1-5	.	TGCAGTGCTAGAGGGGGGACCTCTGATCAGCCCCAGCATTTT	CSARGGTSDQPQHF
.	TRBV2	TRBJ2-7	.	TGTGCCAGCAGTTACTCCTCCGGGCTCTCCGCAACGGGCGAGCAGTACTTC	CASSYSSGLSATGEQYF
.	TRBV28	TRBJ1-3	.	TGTGCCAGCAGTCAAGGACGGACCATATATTTT	CASSQGRTIYF
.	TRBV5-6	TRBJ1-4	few	TGTGCCAGCAGCTTGGCAGGGGAAGATGAAAAACTGTTTTTT	CASSLAGEDEKLFF
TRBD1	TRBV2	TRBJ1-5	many	TGTGCCAGCAGTTTGGACAGGGGGCGCAATCAGCCCCAGCATTTT	CASSLDRGRNQPQHF
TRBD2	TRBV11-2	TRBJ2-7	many	TGTGCCAGCAGCTTAGATTTGGGAGGGAGGGGTCGCGAGCAGTACTTC	CASSLDLGGRGREQYF
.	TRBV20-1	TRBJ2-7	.	TGCAGTGCTACCGACCCCGGGACCTACGAGCAGTACTTC	CSATDPGTYEQYF
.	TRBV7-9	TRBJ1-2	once	TGTGCCAGCAGCTTAGGGGCGGGCTACTATGGCTACACCTTC	CASSLGAGYYGYTF
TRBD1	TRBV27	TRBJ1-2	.	TGTGCCAGCAGAGTTAGGACAGGGGCGGGGGCTTATGGCTACACCTTC	CASRVRTGAGAYGYTF
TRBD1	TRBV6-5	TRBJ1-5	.	TGTGCCAGCAGTTACTCAAGGACAGGGTCTAGCAATCAGCCCCAGCATTTT	CASSYSRTGSSNQPQHF
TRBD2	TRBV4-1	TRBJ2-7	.	TGCGCCAGCAGCCAACTCCCGGGACTAGACTACGAGCAGTACTTC	CASSQLPGLDYEQYF
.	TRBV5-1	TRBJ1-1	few	TGCGCCAGCAGTTATCAGGGGAGCGCTGAAGCTTTCTTT	CASSYQGSAEAFF
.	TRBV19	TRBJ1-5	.	TGTGCCAGTAGTATAGTCGGCAGGGAGGGGAATCAGCCCCAGCATTTT	CASSIVGREGNQPQHF
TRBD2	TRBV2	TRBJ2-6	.	TGTGCCAGCAGCTCCAGCTGGCTAGCGGGCCCCCACTCTGGGGCCAACGTCCTGACTTTC	CASSSSWLAGPHSGANVLTF
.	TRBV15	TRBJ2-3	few	TGTGCCACCAGCGGGAGACAGGGAGGGAGGCCAGATACGCAGTATTTT	CATSGRQGGRPDTQYF
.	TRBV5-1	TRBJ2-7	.	TGCGCCAGCAGCTCCCGACGGGCCTACGAGCAGTACTTC	CASSSRRAYEQYF
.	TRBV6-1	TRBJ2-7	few	TGTGCCAGCAGTCCCACATGGGGGGGGCCCTACGAGCAGTACTTC	CASSPTWGGPYEQYF
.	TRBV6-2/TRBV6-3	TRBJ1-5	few	TGTGCCAGCAGTTACCCCTTTGGGCAGGGCAGCAATCAGCCCCAGCATTTT	CASSYPFGQGSNQPQHF